This T cell receptor beta chain was obtained from a study of a mutant IDH1 vaccine in newly diagnosed glioma. At the level of the study: The treated population exhibited a male proportion of roughly 62%, a female proportion of 37.5%, and a mean age of about 40 years. Earlier treatment was radiotherapy, temozolomide, or both, with most getting both.

Time point meaning: week 11, during vaccination. Each vaccine dose was 300 ug of mutant IDH1 20-mer peptide, with topical imiquimod. The length of the CDR3 is 15 residues. The V gene lost 6 bases and the J gene lost 3 bases, with 18 bases spanning the gap. Germline assignment: CDR1 MNHEY and CDR2 SMNVEV (reference sequence). Assay used: immunoSEQ multiplex PCR; TCRdb lists only in-frame clones, some missing. This sample has about 130,000 clones, with about 80% found just once. Remarks on this clone: The antigen remains undetermined.

This specimen was PBMCs, taken from a glioma patient whose treatment included an IDH1 peptide vaccine. This receptor was taken from a man aged 40-49 years with glioma. The V and J genes are TRBV27 and TRBJ2-7; D is uncertain. The CDR3 bases are TGTGCCAGCAGAGCTTCCCCCGTCAGTCTCTACGAGCAGTACTTC. Protein sequence: CASRASPVSLYEQYF.